The clone carrying this T cell receptor beta chain was counted between two and nine times. Its antigen is still unknown. This sample is part of a study of vaccination effects on CD4 cells after COVID-19. Antigen-specific CD4+ T cells expanded by the ViraFEST assay with viral peptide pools were then sequenced. It was after approximately 11 days of culture that CD4+ T cells were isolated. None of these healthy vaccinees had been infected with SARS-CoV-2 before vaccination. Profiling relied on immunoSEQ multiplex PCR, and the TCRdb table lists in-frame clones only, not all of them. The sample comprises some 60,000 clones, approximately 76% of which are singletons, and around 2.7% rests with the top ten. The CDR3 contains 17 residues. V was cut by 0 bases and J by 1 base, with 14 bases left in between. The germline V gene has CDR1 KGHDR and CDR2 SFDVKD.

The origin of this receptor is a human donor who received a COVID-19 vaccine. The gene calls are TRBV24-1 and TRBJ1-2; maybe TRBD1 (6 bases). The specimen comprised CD4+ T cells from PBMCs cultured with HCoV-NL63 spike peptides, sampled before COVID-19 vaccination. The CDR3 region has the DNA TGTGCCACCAGTGATTTGAACAGGGAGGTGGGTAACTATGGCTACACCTTC. This encodes CATSDLNREVGNYGYTF.